This T cell receptor beta chain was found in a study of post-analysis software for immune sequencing data. Comment on this clonotype: Its antigen is undetermined.

The study's findings and limits: The study found TRBV5-6, TRBV5-1 and TRBV20-1 among five or six TRBV segments more frequent in patients than controls.

Unique molecular identifiers were carried by the TCR beta cDNA libraries. TCRdb analysed the PCR reads with MiXCR anew, one entry per CDR3 protein. This sample carries almost 700,000 distinct CDR3 sequences, approximately 59% of them seen once, and the ten largest clones take approximately 10%. This CDR3 has 14 residues. V shed 7 bases and J shed 4 bases, with 16 bases lying between them. The rearrangement joins TRBV12-3 or TRBV12-4 to TRBJ1-1; D uncertain. Material for sequencing was blood. This receptor was obtained from a girl between 2 and 10 years old with multiple sclerosis. This chain's CDR3 is CASTPSDGFTEAFF. The DNA for the CDR3 is TGTGCCAGCACCCCCTCGGACGGATTCACTGAAGCTTTCTTT.